This TCR beta chain was profiled in a study of blood T cell repertoires in COVID-19. Background on the study: Researchers got acute and convalescent COVID-19 samples from the United States, Italy and Spain.

V shed 5 bases and J 9 bases; nucleotides not matched to a gene: 5. This CDR3 comprises 13 residues. Original handling: Counts of nucleated cells, estimated from reference gene primer amplification, were obtained. TCRdb's copy holds only in-frame clones and misses some; the assay was immunoSEQ multiplex PCR. V and J calls and clone size are given by that table; D and trimming were obtained from the DNA. In the table there are about 140,000 clones, 70% to 85% of which are singletons. The sequencing sample was made of peripheral blood. The clonotype originates from a human donor in a cohort sampled during active COVID-19. This chain connects TRBV12-3 or TRBV12-4 to TRBJ2-1, with 9 nucleotides matching TRBD1. CDR3 loop: CASSRDRVVEQFF. CDR3 DNA sequence: TGTGCCAGCAGTAGGGACAGGGTAGTTGAGCAGTTCTTC.